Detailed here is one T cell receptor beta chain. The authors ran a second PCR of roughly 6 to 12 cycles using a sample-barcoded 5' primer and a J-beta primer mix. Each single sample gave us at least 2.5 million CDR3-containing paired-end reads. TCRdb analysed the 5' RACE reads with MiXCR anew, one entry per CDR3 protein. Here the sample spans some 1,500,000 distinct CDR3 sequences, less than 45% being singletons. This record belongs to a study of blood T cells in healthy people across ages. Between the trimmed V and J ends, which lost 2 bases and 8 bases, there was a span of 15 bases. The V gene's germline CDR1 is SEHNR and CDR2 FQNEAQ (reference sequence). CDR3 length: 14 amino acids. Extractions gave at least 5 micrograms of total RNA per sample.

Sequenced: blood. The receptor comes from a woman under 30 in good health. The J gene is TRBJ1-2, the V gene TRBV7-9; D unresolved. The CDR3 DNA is TGTGCCAGCAGCTTAACCGGCGGAACGTTAGGCTACACCTTC. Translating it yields CASSLTGGTLGYTF.